The 28 T cell receptor beta chains below all came from one sample that was sequenced in a study of blood T cells in healthy people across ages. For the second PCR, which ran for about 6 to 11 cycles, a sample-barcoded 5' primer and a J-beta primer mix were used. TCRdb reanalysed the 5' RACE reads using MiXCR and keeps one entry per CDR3 protein. The sample has some 670,000 distinct CDR3 sequences; around 50% are singletons. The sequenced sample consisted of blood. The receptor source for this set is a woman over 75 in good health.

The chain joins TRBV24-1 to TRBJ2-1; TRBD2 matches at 13 bases. CDR3 length equals 15 residues. After removal of 5 bases from V and 7 bases from J, the junction contained 4 bases not matched to a gene. The germline CDR1 and CDR2 sequences are KGHDR and SFDVKD. The CDR3 sequence is CATSGGTSGVNEQFF. The CDR3 coding sequence is TGTGCCACCAGTGGTGGGACTAGCGGGGTAAATGAGCAGTTCTTC.

The chain uses TRBV25-1 and TRBJ1-2; D remains ambiguous. V lost 7 bases, J lost 4 bases, and 13 bases lay in between. Germline V gives CDR1 MGHDK, CDR2 SYGVNS. This CDR3 contains 13 residues. CDR3 sequence: CASNDHLGYGYTF. In DNA form, the CDR3 reads TGTGCCAGCAACGACCACCTAGGCTATGGCTACACCTTC.

This clonotype was observed at least ten times. This chain uses TRBV3-1 with TRBJ1-5; D unresolved. This CDR3 is built from 14 residues. Trimming took 1 base from V and 3 from J, leaving 7 bases between them. Germline lookup yields CDR1 LGHDT and CDR2 YNNKEL (reference sequence). The CDR3 here is CASSQGRSNQPQHF. CDR3 nucleotides: TGTGCCAGCAGCCAAGGCAGGTCCAATCAGCCCCAGCATTTT.

The chain couples TRBV9 to TRBJ2-7; possibly TRBD2 for D (6 bases). Trimming shortened V by 0 bases and J by 1 base, and 11 bases separated the two germline ends. The germline CDR1 and CDR2 sequences are SGDLS and YYNGEE. This CDR3 comprises 15 residues. CDR3 in DNA: TGTGCCAGCAGCGTAGGGAGGGCAGGGTCCTACGAGCAGTACTTC. This sequence encodes CASSVGRAGSYEQYF.

J is TRBJ2-7 and V is TRBV20-1; 8 bases are a match to TRBD1. Trimming took 5 bases from V and 6 from J; bases not matched to a gene: 12. This CDR3 has 14 amino acids. CDR1 and CDR2 from the germline V gene are DFQATT and SNEGSKA (reference sequence). This CDR3 reads CSAFGKDRASEQYF. The CDR3 DNA reads TGCAGTGCTTTCGGGAAGGACAGGGCTTCCGAGCAGTACTTC.

This clonotype was detected ten times or more. This rearrangement joins TRBV7-9 to TRBJ2-3; the D gene is possibly TRBD1 (5 bases). V dropped 2 bases and J dropped 7 bases, with 22 bases sitting between them. The CDR3 loop spans 17 amino acids. The V gene's germline CDR1 is SEHNR and CDR2 FQNEAQ (reference sequence). CDR3 DNA: TGTGCCAGCAGCTTACCCAGCCCCGGCCAGGGTCAGAATACGCAGTATTTT. It specifies CASSLPSPGQGQNTQYF.

This clonotype was found once. The chain employs TRBV28 and TRBJ2-1; perhaps TRBD2 as D (6 bases). V was pared by 7 bases and J by 9 bases, with 19 bases between. The germline CDR1 and CDR2 sequences are MDHEN and SYDVKM. This CDR3 comprises 14 residues. The CDR3 spells CASNRDSNLPEQFF. The CDR3 DNA follows: TGTGCCAGCAACCGGGACTCCAATTTACCTGAGCAGTTCTTC.

The gene calls are TRBV23-1 and TRBJ2-5; D is perhaps TRBD2 (6 bases). TRBV23-1 falls under the ORF class, with uncertain function. The CDR3 has 14 residues. Trimming pared 7 bases from V and 2 bases from J, leaving 14 bases between. The CDR3 nucleotides are TGCGCCAGCAAGATTGGGAGGAAACAAGAGACCCAGTACTTC. Amino acids: CASKIGRKQETQYF.

The CDR3 protein is CASSINQGGQETQYF. The CDR3 DNA reads as TGTGCCAGCTCAATAAACCAGGGAGGCCAAGAGACCCAGTACTTC. This chain links TRBV18 with TRBJ2-5; maybe TRBD2 (6 bases). Trimming stripped 5 bases from V and 1 base from J, with 14 bases between. Germline CDR1 reads KGHSH; CDR2 reads LQKENI. The CDR3 sequence is 15 residues long.

About this clonotype: Since a much larger clone is just one base distant, this may be a read error. J is TRBJ2-1 and V is TRBV5-1, with unresolved D. Trimming shortened V by 0 bases and J by 13 bases, and 17 bases separated the two germline ends. The CDR3 extends over 14 amino acids. Germline V gives CDR1 SGHRS, CDR2 YFSETQ. The CDR3 reads CASSLGGNQETQFF. CDR3 nucleotides: TGCGCCAGCAGCTTGGGGGGAAACCAAGAGACCCAGTTCTTC.

This clonotype was seen repeatedly, ten times or more. A much bigger clone sits one base away, suggesting this may be a read error. The chain combines TRBV6-6 with TRBJ2-6; TRBD1 is a possible D gene (5 bases). V was clipped by 6 bases and J by 0 bases, with 12 bases between them. CDR1 and CDR2 from the germline V gene are MNHNY and SVGAGI (reference sequence). This CDR3 has 16 amino acids. This chain's CDR3 is CASRLTAASGANVLTF. As DNA, the CDR3 is TGTGCCAGCAGGCTGACAGCAGCCTCTGGGGCCAACGTCCTGACTTTC.

In the case of this clonotype: This likely came from a read error, as a far larger clone is one base away. This chain joins TRBV9 and TRBJ2-1, with TRBD2 matching over 10 bases. Germline V lookup: CDR1 SGDLS, CDR2 YYNGEE. CDR3 length: 15 residues. The CDR3 coding sequence is TGTGCCAGCAGCCTCTCTAGCGGGGGCTACGATGAGCAGTTCTTC. It translates to CASSLSSGGYDEQFF.

The V and J genes are TRBV9 and TRBJ1-6; a possible D gene is TRBD1 (5 bases). Per the germline V gene, CDR1 is SGDLS and CDR2 is YYNGEE. V lost 0 bases, J lost 7 bases, and 11 bases lay in between. This CDR3 is built from 15 residues. CDR3 residues: CASSVVGARNSPLHF. CDR3 DNA: TGTGCCAGCAGCGTAGTAGGGGCGCGGAATTCACCCCTCCACTTT.

This clonotype was seen many times. The chain combines TRBV29-1 with TRBJ1-1; no clear D. This CDR3 has 12 residues. Germline values: CDR1 SQVTM, CDR2 ANQGSEA. Trimming pared 1 base from V and 8 bases from J, leaving 11 bases between. The CDR3 DNA is TGCAGCGTTGAAGGGACTCCCGGAGAAGCTTTCTTT. It encodes CSVEGTPGEAFF.

The chain is built from TRBV7-9 and TRBJ2-1; no reliable D call. CDR3 length: 14 residues. Per the germline V gene, CDR1 is SEHNR and CDR2 is FQNEAQ (reference sequence). V gave up 6 bases and J gave up 1 base, with 10 bases separating them. The CDR3 region has the DNA TGTGCCAGCAGGGGGATGAATTCCTACAATGAGCAGTTCTTC. Translating it yields CASRGMNSYNEQFF.

By sample share, this clonotype is medium-sized (0.01 to 0.1%). The chain is built from TRBV4-1 and TRBJ2-3; perhaps TRBD1 as D (5 bases). This CDR3 spans 17 amino acids. Looked up from germline, CDR1 is MGHRA and CDR2 is YSYEKL. Trimming took 0 bases from V and 3 from J, leaving 16 bases between them. The CDR3 nucleotides read TGCGCCAGCAGCCAAGATGAAGGGGCTTTAGTAACAGATACGCAGTATTTT. Protein sequence: CASSQDEGALVTDTQYF.

The chain uses TRBV3-1 and TRBJ1-4; maybe TRBD1 (5 bases). This CDR3 is built from 15 residues. V lost 4 bases and J 7 bases, leaving 16 bases between the germline ends. CDR1 LGHDT and CDR2 YNNKEL come from the germline V gene (reference sequence). The CDR3 sequence is CASSRDPGLSEKLFF. The CDR3 DNA follows: TGTGCCAGCAGCCGAGACCCGGGGCTCAGTGAAAAACTGTTTTTT.

This clonotype was counted once. This may be a read error, as it is one base from a much larger clone. The J gene is TRBJ2-5, the V gene TRBV3-1, with 9 nucleotides matching TRBD2. The end of the DNA aligns better with TRBJ2-1, so the J call may be wrong. Germline V lookup: CDR1 LGHDT, CDR2 YNNKEL (reference sequence). The CDR3 totals 12 residues. This CDR3 is CASSQSGGTQFF. The CDR3 nucleotides are TGTGCCAGCAGCCAAAGCGGGGGGACCCAGTTCTTC.

Of note for this clonotype: One base away lies a much larger clone, so this may be a sequencing read error. The chain recombines TRBV29-1 with TRBJ2-1, with 7 bases that match TRBD2. There are 13 residues in the CDR3. Germline values: CDR1 SQVTM, CDR2 ANQGSEA. CDR3 protein: CGVGAGVGNEQFF. DNA of the CDR3: TGCGGCGTTGGGGCGGGAGTGGGTAATGAGCAGTTCTTC.

The sample holds one count of this clonotype. This may stem from a read error, because a much larger clone lies one nucleotide away. The J gene is TRBJ2-1, the V gene TRBV28; 13 bases are a match to TRBD2. The CDR3 consists of 15 residues. V gave up 11 bases and J gave up 5 bases; unmatched junction bases: 9. From germline, CDR1 is MDHEN and CDR2 SYDVKM. The CDR3 region has the DNA TGTGCCGGCGGGCCCGGGACTAGCGGGGACAATGAGCAGTTCTTC. Translated, it gives CAGGPGTSGDNEQFF.

This clonotype was found a few times. The chain recombines TRBV18 with TRBJ2-2; a weak D match, TRBD2 (6 bases). V lost 3 bases to trimming and J lost 0 bases, with 14 bases between them. The germline V gene encodes CDR1 KGHSH and CDR2 LQKENI. The CDR3 spans 17 residues. The CDR3 sequence is CASSPRRERANTGELFF. For the CDR3, the DNA is TGTGCCAGCTCACCGCGGAGGGAACGGGCGAACACCGGGGAGCTGTTTTTT.

Details on this clonotype: A much larger clonotype is one base distant, so this may be a read error. The rearrangement links TRBV7-9 to TRBJ2-6; D is uncertain. Per the germline V gene, CDR1 is SEHNR and CDR2 is FQNEAQ (reference sequence). The CDR3 is made up of 14 amino acids. CDR3 nucleotide sequence: TGTGCCAGCAGCTTCTCAACAACCGCCAACGCCCTGACTTTC. Translation gives CASSFSTTANALTF.

Regarding this clonotype: A much more abundant neighbour one base away suggests this may be a read error. The V gene is TRBV5-1, the J gene TRBJ1-1; TRBD1 matches 7 bases. Germline CDR1 SGHRS, CDR2 YFSETQ. CDR3 length: 16 amino acids. Losses at the gene ends were 2 bases for V and 1 base for J; bases not matched to a gene: 8. The CDR3 DNA reads TGCGCCAGCAGCTTAACCCTCCGGGACAGGAACACTGAAGCTTTCTTT. Its protein product is CASSLTLRDRNTEAFF.

This clonotype turned up a few times. The germline gene is not matched at one end of the junction; a read error may be the cause. V and J are TRBV6-6 and TRBJ2-1; no definite D call. There are 13 residues in the CDR3. Germline CDR1 and CDR2: MNHNY and SVGAGI (reference sequence). CDR3 nucleotide sequence: TGTGCCAGCAGTGACTCCGAAGGTCAGGAGCAGTTCTTC. Protein product: CASSDSEGQEQFF.

This clonotype occurred many times. The V call is TRBV10-3, the J call TRBJ2-1, with D unclear. The CDR3 consists of 15 residues. Trimming left V 4 bases short and J 4 bases short, with 14 bases between. Per germline, CDR1 ENHRY and CDR2 SYGVKD. The CDR3, as DNA: TGTGCCATCAGTGCTACCCCTACTGATTACAATGAGCAGTTCTTC. Its translation: CAISATPTDYNEQFF.

The chain has TRBV5-6 and TRBJ2-6; D is unclear. The V end was cut by 0 bases, the J end by 0 bases, with 13 bases between. This CDR3 contains 18 residues. Germline-derived CDR1 and CDR2 are SGHDT and YYEEEE. CDR3 sequence: CASSLVPRVFSGANVLTF. The DNA for the CDR3 is TGTGCCAGCAGCTTGGTACCCAGAGTTTTCTCTGGGGCCAACGTCCTGACTTTC.

This clonotype occurred once. The V and J genes are TRBV24-1 and TRBJ2-5; 10 bases are shared with TRBD1. Germline CDR1 reads KGHDR; CDR2 reads SFDVKD. This CDR3 region has 16 residues. The trim removed 1 base at V and 11 bases at J, leaving 12 bases unmatched. CDR3 loop: CATSDFATGGFNEQYF. In DNA, the CDR3 is TGTGCCACCAGTGATTTCGCGACAGGGGGCTTCAATGAGCAGTACTTC.

This chain links TRBV6-1 with TRBJ2-5; perhaps TRBD2 as D (7 bases). The end of the DNA aligns better with TRBJ2-7, so the J call may be wrong. CDR1 is MNHNS, CDR2 SASEGT, per germline. CDR3 size: 15 residues. The chain's CDR3 is CASKAGQGFSYEQYF. In DNA, the CDR3 is TGTGCCAGCAAAGCGGGACAAGGATTTTCCTACGAGCAGTACTTC.